The 17 T cell receptor beta chains below were found in one sample sequenced in a study of cytomegalovirus exposure and HLA in healthy donors. Researchers ran the PCR with 60 Vbeta and 13 Jbeta primers. Sequencing was performed with immunoSEQ multiplex PCR; in TCRdb, only in-frame clones are kept and a portion is missing. The sample has approximately 110,000 clones, roughly 82% seen once. Sequencing was carried out using PBMCs. The origin of the receptors is a woman between 55 and 75 years old in good health and CMV-seropositive.

The chain carries TRBV2 and TRBJ2-7; tentatively, D is TRBD1 (6 bases). There are 13 residues in the CDR3. Germline lookup yields CDR1 SNHLY and CDR2 FYNNEI. Trimming cost V 5 bases and J 6 bases, with 14 bases left between them. DNA for the CDR3: TGTGCCAGCAGTATTTACAGGGCGTCCGAGCAGTACTTC. Translation gives CASSIYRASEQYF.

The sample holds a few counts of this clone. The rearrangement links TRBV11-1 to TRBJ1-1, with D maybe TRBD1 (6 bases). Between the trimmed V and J ends, which lost 7 bases and 7 bases, there was a span of 16 bases. Per the germline V gene, CDR1 is SGHAT and CDR2 is FQDESV (reference sequence). CDR3 size: 13 residues. CDR3 residues: CASTVAGAGEAFF. The DNA for the CDR3 is TGTGCCAGCACCGTCGCGGGGGCGGGTGAAGCTTTCTTT.

In this sample, this clone turned up a few times. This chain joins TRBV18 and TRBJ1-2; TRBD1 is a possible D gene (5 bases). This CDR3 has 16 residues. V gave up 5 bases and J gave up 0 bases, with 16 bases separating them. CDR1 is KGHSH, CDR2 LQKENI, per germline. This CDR3 is CASSREAGPTNYGYTF. Written as DNA, the CDR3 is TGTGCCAGCTCAAGAGAAGCAGGGCCTACTAACTATGGCTACACCTTC.

The V gene is TRBV4-3, the J gene TRBJ1-1, with D unclear. Trimming cost V 3 bases and J 0 bases, with 11 bases left between them. CDR1 and CDR2 from the germline V gene are LGHNA and YSLEER. This CDR3 is built from 15 residues. CDR3 sequence (DNA): TGCGCCAGCAGCCATCAACTCACAGTGAACACTGAAGCTTTCTTT. This encodes CASSHQLTVNTEAFF.

The rearrangement uses TRBV30 and TRBJ1-1; 10 positions match TRBD1. V was pared by 2 bases and J by 8 bases, with 2 bases of the junction left unmatched. Germline lookup yields CDR1 GTSNPN and CDR2 SVGIG (reference sequence). CDR3 length: 12 amino acids. The CDR3 region is CAWSLTGGEAFF. In nucleotides, the CDR3 is TGTGCCTGGAGTTTGACAGGGGGCGAAGCTTTCTTT.

This chain links TRBV27 with TRBJ1-1, with 8 bases matching TRBD1. Per the germline V gene, CDR1 is MNHEY and CDR2 is SMNVEV (reference sequence). The CDR3 contains 15 residues. V shed 5 bases, J shed 1 base, and the junction held 6 bases outside the gene matches. CDR3 DNA sequence: TGTGCCAGCAGTACCCGACAGGGGCAGAACACTGAAGCTTTCTTT. Protein: CASSTRQGQNTEAFF.

As for this clone: The junction departs from germline at one end; a sequencing error may be responsible. This sequence joins TRBV7-9 and TRBJ2-1; D ambiguous. Looked up from germline, CDR1 is SEHNR and CDR2 is FQNEAQ (reference sequence). The length of the CDR3 is 16 residues. The CDR3 protein is CSSSPRSAPMGNEQFF. DNA of the CDR3: TGTTCCAGCAGCCCCCGAAGCGCCCCGATGGGCAATGAGCAGTTCTTC.

The chain links TRBV10-3 to TRBJ2-3, with D possibly TRBD1 on 6 matching bases. The CDR3 length is 14 residues. Germline V lookup: CDR1 ENHRY, CDR2 SYGVKD. Trimming pared 5 bases from V and 2 bases from J, leaving 11 bases between. In nucleotides, the CDR3 is TGTGCCATCAGTCAAGGACAGATCACAGATACGCAGTATTTT. Protein: CAISQGQITDTQYF.

The chain's CDR3 is CSVVTGGNGYTF. CDR3 coding DNA: TGCAGCGTTGTAACAGGGGGCAATGGCTACACCTTC. V usage is TRBV29-1 and J usage is TRBJ1-2; 9 nucleotides align to TRBD1. Germline CDR1 is SQVTM and CDR2 is ANQGSEA. With V trimmed by 4 bases and J by 6 bases, 3 bases remained unmatched. This CDR3 region has 12 residues.

This clone has more than one count but fewer than ten. The chain carries TRBV4-1 and TRBJ1-4, with D maybe TRBD1 (6 bases). V dropped 1 base and J dropped 7 bases, with 16 bases sitting between them. Looked up from germline, CDR1 is MGHRA and CDR2 is YSYEKL. The CDR3 spans 16 residues. The CDR3 nucleotides read TGCGCCAGCAGCCAAGGGCGGTGGACAGTGAGTGAAAAACTGTTTTTT. Amino acid sequence: CASSQGRWTVSEKLFF.

This clone has a handful of counts. V and J are TRBV7-2 and TRBJ2-7, with D maybe TRBD1 (6 bases). Between the trimmed V and J ends, which lost 5 bases and 3 bases, there was a span of 26 bases. The V gene's germline CDR1 is SGHTA and CDR2 FQGNSA. There are 18 residues in the CDR3. Written as DNA, the CDR3 is TGTGCCAGCAGCCTCAGACCCCCTAGACAGGCCAGTGGCTACGAGCAGTACTTC. Protein: CASSLRPPRQASGYEQYF.

The chain carries TRBV7-9 and TRBJ2-2; 7 nucleotides match TRBD1. The CDR3 is 18 residues long. Germline V gene lookup returns CDR1 SEHNR and CDR2 FQNEAQ (reference sequence). The J segment lost 0 bases and the V segment lost 1 base, leaving 8 bases of the junction unmatched. CDR3 loop: CASSLGRRDRPNTGELFF. The CDR3 region has the DNA TGTGCCAGCAGCTTAGGACGAAGGGACAGACCGAACACCGGGGAGCTGTTTTTT.

This sequence joins TRBV6-5 and TRBJ1-4, with 7 bases aligning to TRBD1. V lost 4 bases to trimming and J lost 6 bases; unmatched junction nucleotides: 5. Germline lookup yields CDR1 MNHEY and CDR2 SVGAGI. The CDR3 totals 14 residues. CDR3 DNA: TGTGCCAGCAGTTCGACAGGGTTAGATGAAAAACTGTTTTTT. Translation: CASSSTGLDEKLFF.

This rearrangement joins TRBV28 to TRBJ2-3; D is undetermined. V was shortened by 8 bases and J by 0 bases, with 6 bases between the two germline ends. Germline V gives CDR1 MDHEN, CDR2 SYDVKM. The CDR3 length is 12 residues. The CDR3 region is CASLSSTDTQYF. The CDR3 DNA sequence: TGTGCCAGCCTGAGTAGCACAGATACGCAGTATTTT. Full variable domain (rest looked up from reference TRBV28 and TRBJ2-3): DVKVTQSSRYLVKRTGEKVFLECVQDMDHENMFWYRQDPGLGLRLIYFSYDVKMKEKGDIPEGYSVSREKKERFSLILESASTNQTSMYLCASLSSTDTQYFGPGTRLTVL.

This chain connects TRBV4-3 to TRBJ1-1; 8 nucleotides agree with TRBD1. With 4 bases clipped from V and 9 bases from J, the junction kept 13 bases outside the gene matches. Germline V gene data show CDR1 as LGHNA and CDR2 as YSLEER. This CDR3 region has 15 residues. CDR3 residues: CASSLTGVRMTKAFF. CDR3 sequence (DNA): TGCGCCAGCAGCCTGACAGGGGTCAGGATGACTAAAGCTTTCTTT.

The chain uses TRBV14 and TRBJ2-7; TRBD1 matches 7 bases. V lost 4 bases, J lost 7 bases, and 7 bases stayed unmatched. Germline V gives CDR1 SGHDN, CDR2 FVKESK. The CDR3 has 13 amino acids. CDR3: CASSLGQATEQYF. The CDR3 DNA follows: TGTGCCAGCAGCCTCGGACAGGCGACAGAGCAGTACTTC.

This chain connects TRBV7-2 to TRBJ2-1, with D perhaps TRBD2 (5 bases). CDR1 SGHTA and CDR2 FQGNSA come from the germline V gene. Trimming pared 1 base from V and 8 bases from J, leaving 15 bases between. This CDR3 region has 15 residues. In nucleotides, the CDR3 is TGTGCCAGCAGCTTAGGGGTAAACGTCGGGGATGAGCAGTTCTTC. Protein sequence: CASSLGVNVGDEQFF.